This T cell receptor beta chain is drawn from a study of blood T cell repertoires in COVID-19. Study-level information: T cells, B-cell-depleted T cells, or PBMCs provided the cDNA or gDNA that served as material.

Produced via immunoSEQ multiplex PCR; TCRdb's table is partial and in-frame only. The sample shows 150,000 to 200,000 clones, about 88% of them seen only once. This CDR3 contains 15 residues. The J segment lost 6 bases and the V segment lost 6 bases, leaving 13 bases of the junction unmatched. Germline V CDR1 and CDR2: LNHDA, SQIVND (reference sequence). This TCR derives from a man between 35 and 55 years old with active or convalescent COVID-19. The sample comprised peripheral blood. V and J are TRBV19 and TRBJ2-7; 8 positions match TRBD2. The CDR3 here is CASSIPGTSSFEQYF. The DNA for the CDR3 is TGTGCCAGTAGCATCCCCGGGACTAGTTCTTTCGAGCAGTACTTC.